The 11 T cell receptor beta chains listed next were all sequenced from one sample in a study of blood T cell repertoires in COVID-19. TCRdb's table, derived via immunoSEQ multiplex PCR, lists solely in-frame clones and lacks some. The table records 200,000 to 250,000 clones, approximately 83% of them present only once. The sample consisted of peripheral blood. These receptors came from a woman aged 55-70 years with acute or convalescent COVID-19.

The chain is built from TRBV7-2 and TRBJ2-2, with 10 bases lining up with TRBD1. The junction had 3 bases not matched to a gene; V was cut back by 5 bases and J by 3 bases. From germline, CDR1 is SGHTA and CDR2 FQGNSA. The CDR3 sequence is 15 residues long. CDR3: CASSGQGGDTGELFF. The CDR3 DNA is TGTGCCAGCAGCGGACAGGGGGGCGACACCGGGGAGCTGTTTTTT.

The CDR3 DNA reads as TGCAGCGTTGAAGATCTCTACCAGAGGACAGGGGATATGAACACTGAAGCTTTCTTT. This codes for CSVEDLYQRTGDMNTEAFF. The chain couples TRBV29-1 to TRBJ1-1; 9 bases map to TRBD1. The length of the CDR3 is 19 residues. Germline CDR1 and CDR2: SQVTM and ANQGSEA. With 0 bases clipped from V and 0 bases from J, the junction kept 14 bases outside the gene matches.

The chain carries TRBV7-2 and TRBJ1-1, with 7 bases that match TRBD1. The CDR3 is 15 residues long. V was pared by 2 bases and J by 1 base, with 4 bases of the junction left unmatched. CDR1 and CDR2 (germline): SGHTA, FQGNSA. CDR3 amino acids: CASSLFGQENTEAFF. The CDR3 region has the DNA TGTGCCAGCAGCTTATTTGGACAGGAGAACACTGAAGCTTTCTTT. Supplemented by reference TRBV7-2 and TRBJ1-1, the full variable domain reads GAGVSQSPSNKVTEKGKDVELRCDPISGHTALYWYRQSLGQGLEFLIYFQGNSAPDKSGLPSDRFSAERTGGSVSTLTIQRTQQEDSAVYLCASSLFGQENTEAFFGQGTRLTVV.

The CDR3 loop is CASSPGGEETQYF. The CDR3 nucleotides read TGTGCCAGCAGCCCCGGGGGGGAGGAGACCCAGTACTTC. The V gene is TRBV3-1 (or the pseudogene TRBV3-2), the J gene TRBJ2-5; 8 positions match TRBD2. Germline V lookup: CDR1 LGHDT, CDR2 YNNKEL (reference sequence). The CDR3 runs 13 residues. The ends lost 4 bases at V and 5 bases at J; junction bases unmatched: 3.

The rearrangement uses TRBV18 and TRBJ2-2; a weak D match, TRBD2 (5 bases). CDR1 is KGHSH and CDR2 is LQKENI in the germline V gene. The CDR3 extends over 14 amino acids. Between the trimmed V and J ends, which lost 1 base and 6 bases, there was a span of 9 bases. DNA of the CDR3: TGTGCCAGCTCACCACAGTCGGAGGCCGGGGAGCTGTTTTTT. Translation: CASSPQSEAGELFF.

The V gene is TRBV6-5, the J gene TRBJ2-5, with 8 bases aligning to TRBD2. Germline CDR1 is MNHEY and CDR2 is SVGAGI. CDR3 length equals 15 residues. Trimming cost V 6 bases and J 4 bases; bases outside gene matches: 10. The CDR3 here is CASRPSSGGGETQYF. In DNA form, the CDR3 reads TGTGCCAGCAGACCCTCAAGCGGGGGAGGAGAGACCCAGTACTTC.

J is TRBJ1-1 and V is TRBV7-8, with D possibly matching TRBD1 (5 bases). The CDR3 has 14 amino acids. V was cut by 1 base and J by 4 bases, with 10 bases left in between. The germline V gene encodes CDR1 SGHVS and CDR2 FQNEAQ. The CDR3 DNA is TGTGCCAGCAGCTTAGACAGGAAAGTCACTGAAGCTTTCTTT. Translating gives CASSLDRKVTEAFF.

This CDR3 reads CASSLATGRSGNTIYF. The CDR3 region has the DNA TGTGCCAGCAGCTTAGCGACAGGGCGCTCTGGAAACACCATATATTTT. The chain couples TRBV7-2 to TRBJ1-3; TRBD1 aligns across 7 bases. The CDR3 is made up of 16 amino acids. Per germline, CDR1 SGHTA and CDR2 FQGNSA. Trimming at V came to 0 bases and at J to 0 bases, leaving 2 bases not matched to a gene.

V gene TRBV19 combines with J gene TRBJ2-1; D may be TRBD1 (5 bases). CDR1 LNHDA and CDR2 SQIVND come from the germline V gene (reference sequence). Between the trimmed V and J ends, which lost 6 bases and 9 bases, there was a span of 18 bases. The CDR3 has 14 amino acids. This chain's CDR3 is CASSDRVDRSEQFF. In DNA form, the CDR3 reads TGTGCCAGTAGCGACAGAGTCGACCGGAGTGAGCAGTTCTTC.

The V and J genes are TRBV2 and TRBJ1-3; D remains ambiguous. Per the germline V gene, CDR1 is SNHLY and CDR2 is FYNNEI. The CDR3 has 15 amino acids. The V end was cut by 3 bases, the J end by 0 bases, with 9 bases between. CDR3 protein: CASSDITSSGNTIYF. The CDR3 bases are TGTGCCAGCAGTGATATAACGAGCTCTGGAAACACCATATATTTT. Based on the CDR3 plus reference TRBV2 and TRBJ1-3, the full variable domain is EPEVTQTPSHQVTQMGQEVILRCVPISNHLYFYWYRQILGQKVEFLVSFYNNEISEKSEIFDDQFSVERPDGSNFTLKIRSTKLEDSAMYFCASSDITSSGNTIYFGEGSWLTVV.

The chain employs TRBV18 and TRBJ2-2; 8 bases are a match to TRBD1. Germline V gene data show CDR1 as KGHSH and CDR2 as LQKENI. V lost 3 bases, J lost 4 bases, and 1 base stayed unmatched. The CDR3 consists of 14 residues. In DNA form, the CDR3 reads TGTGCCAGCTCACCCGACAGGGGCACCGGGGAGCTGTTTTTT. This translates into CASSPDRGTGELFF.